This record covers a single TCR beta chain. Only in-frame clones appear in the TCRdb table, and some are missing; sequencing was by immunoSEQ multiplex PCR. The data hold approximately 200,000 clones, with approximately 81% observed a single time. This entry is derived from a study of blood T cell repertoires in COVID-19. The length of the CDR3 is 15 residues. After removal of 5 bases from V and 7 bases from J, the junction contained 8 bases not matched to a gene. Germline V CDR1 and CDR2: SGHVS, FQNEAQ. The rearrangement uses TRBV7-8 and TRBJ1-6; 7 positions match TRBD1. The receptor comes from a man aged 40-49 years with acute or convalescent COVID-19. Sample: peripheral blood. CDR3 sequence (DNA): TGTGCCAGCAGCCCGAACGAGACAGGGAATTCACCCCTCCACTTT. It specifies CASSPNETGNSPLHF.